These T cell receptor beta chains were read from a single sample in a study of blood T cell repertoires in COVID-19. Profiled with immunoSEQ multiplex PCR; TCRdb holds only in-frame clones, not every one. The table has 90,000 or so clones, 70% to 80% seen once; the top ten hold 24%. Sequenced sample: peripheral blood. The receptors shown here come from a human donor in a cohort sampled during active COVID-19. Each CDR3 is given with its conserved first and last residue. Each record gives: CDR3 protein, J gene, V gene.

CASSLGTSGNEQFF | TRBJ2-1 | TRBV7-3
CASSPQGPQTQYF | TRBJ2-5 | TRBV7-9
CASSSTYDTQYF | TRBJ2-3 | TRBV5-1
CASSWGVGTVYNEQFF | TRBJ2-1 | TRBV5-4
CAISAEKARIYEQYF | TRBJ2-7 | TRBV10-3
CASSPGTSGSLYNEQFF | TRBJ2-1 | TRBV18
CASSSGGPSGTDTQYF | TRBJ2-3 | TRBV6-6
CASSGSGGQPQHF | TRBJ1-5 | TRBV10-1
CASSVGVPSSQETQYF | TRBJ2-5 | TRBV9
CASSSSGSGYNEQFF | TRBJ2-1 | TRBV7-9
CASPGGAGGYGYTF | TRBJ1-2 | TRBV30
CASSAESYGYTF | TRBJ1-2 | TRBV2
CASSSIGGGSNTGELFF | TRBJ2-2 | TRBV7-9